Listed below are T cell receptor beta chains from one sample, sequenced in a study of blood T cell repertoires in COVID-19. Produced via immunoSEQ multiplex PCR; TCRdb's table is partial and in-frame only. The sample carries 250,000 to 350,000 clones, roughly 90% recorded once. The sequencing input was peripheral blood. These receptors all come from a woman aged 45-60 years who had recovered from COVID-19. Both conserved end residues are part of each CDR3. A D gene is named only where the DNA matches it firmly. A row's size may be missing; if present it is once, few, many or a size class.

abundance,v_gene,j_gene,d_gene,CDR3aa,CDR3nt
NA,TRBV19,TRBJ1-2,NA,CASSMAPTGNYGYTF,TGTGCCAGTAGTATGGCCCCGACTGGGAACTATGGCTACACCTTC
NA,TRBV27,TRBJ2-7,TRBD1,CASIPLTGNYEQYF,TGTGCCAGCATCCCCCTGACAGGGAATTACGAGCAGTACTTC
NA,TRBV5-6,TRBJ2-3,NA,CASSLSGVLADTQYF,TGTGCCAGCAGCTTGTCGGGGGTATTGGCAGATACGCAGTATTTT
NA,TRBV15,TRBJ1-2,TRBD1,CATSRDLTGDHGYTF,TGTGCCACCAGCAGAGATTTAACAGGGGATCATGGCTACACCTTC
NA,TRBV5-4,TRBJ2-3,TRBD2,CASSSSRLASTDTQYF,TGTGCCAGCAGCTCCTCCCGACTAGCGAGCACAGATACGCAGTATTTT
once,TRBV18,TRBJ1-3,NA,CASSPNRDGTIYF,TGTGCCAGCTCACCAAACCGAGATGGCACCATATATTTT
once,TRBV6-5,TRBJ2-1,TRBD2,CASSSRGTSGLEQFF,TGTGCCAGCAGTTCACGGGGGACTAGCGGCCTTGAGCAGTTCTTC
NA,TRBV27,TRBJ1-4,TRBD1,CASSLHRGGEKLFF,TGTGCCAGCAGTTTACACAGGGGTGGTGAAAAACTGTTTTTT
NA,TRBV7-9,TRBJ2-4,TRBD1,CASRPTSDRELAKNIQYF,TGTGCCAGCAGGCCCACCTCGGACAGGGAGTTAGCCAAAAACATTCAGTACTTC
once,TRBV19,TRBJ2-2,TRBD2,CASRWGGPTGELFF,TGTGCCAGTAGATGGGGGGGTCCCACCGGGGAGCTGTTTTTT
few,TRBV6-5,TRBJ1-5,NA,CASSYGGGTGPQHF,TGTGCCAGCAGTTATGGCGGGGGCACGGGGCCCCAGCATTTT
NA,TRBV2,TRBJ2-5,TRBD2,CASSEGLAGGDLETQYF,TGTGCCAGCAGTGAAGGGCTAGCGGGGGGGGACTTGGAGACCCAGTACTTC
many,TRBV7-2,TRBJ2-7,TRBD2,CASARLAGGSHEQYF,TGTGCCAGCGCCCGACTAGCGGGAGGCTCCCACGAGCAGTACTTC
NA,TRBV6-2/TRBV6-3,TRBJ2-3,TRBD2,CASSFLAGGADTQYF,TGTGCCAGCAGTTTTTTGGCGGGAGGGGCAGATACGCAGTATTTT
NA,TRBV5-8,TRBJ1-2,TRBD1,CASSSGQGWRGYTF,TGTGCCAGCAGCTCTGGACAGGGTTGGCGTGGCTACACCTTC
NA,TRBV27,TRBJ2-1,NA,CASSLKRNTYNEQFF,TGTGCCAGCAGTTTAAAGCGGAACACCTACAATGAGCAGTTCTTC
NA,TRBV7-2,TRBJ2-3,NA,CASSFWGSDSTDTQYF,TGTGCCAGCAGCTTTTGGGGCTCGGATAGCACAGATACGCAGTATTTT
once,TRBV12-3/TRBV12-4,TRBJ1-1,NA,CASSLGPNTEAFF,TGTGCCAGCAGTTTGGGCCCGAACACTGAAGCTTTCTTT
NA,TRBV10-3,TRBJ1-1,NA,CASRDPNEGTEAFF,TGTGCCAGCCGGGATCCTAACGAGGGCACTGAAGCTTTCTTT
NA,TRBV6-2/TRBV6-3,TRBJ2-1,NA,CASSLARITYNEQFF,TGTGCCAGCAGTCTAGCACGAATCACCTACAATGAGCAGTTCTTC
NA,TRBV10-3,TRBJ2-7,NA,CAISELFAGEKRRLGEQYF,TGTGCCATCAGTGAGCTCTTCGCAGGGGAAAAAAGGCGGCTTGGCGAGCAGTACTTC
NA,TRBV24-1,TRBJ1-2,TRBD1,CATSEGRGVGGYTF,TGTGCCACCAGTGAAGGCAGGGGGGTCGGGGGCTACACCTTC
NA,TRBV7-7,TRBJ2-5,NA,CASSSLGAQVETQYF,TGTGCTAGCAGCTCTTTGGGGGCCCAGGTGGAGACCCAGTACTTC
NA,TRBV6-5,TRBJ1-2,TRBD1,CASRTAGTDGYTF,TGTGCCAGCCGAACTGCCGGGACAGATGGCTACACCTTC
NA,TRBV24-1,TRBJ2-7,NA,CATSDPTRLGDEQYF,TGTGCCACCAGTGATCCGACACGGTTAGGGGACGAGCAGTACTTC
NA,TRBV2,TRBJ2-3,TRBD2,CASSTASGGDTQYF,TGTGCCAGCAGCACTGCTAGCGGGGGGGATACGCAGTATTTT
few,TRBV2,TRBJ2-6,NA,CASGGSKKISGANVLTF,TGTGCCAGCGGAGGGAGCAAAAAGATATCTGGGGCCAACGTCCTGACTTTC
NA,TRBV24-1,TRBJ2-4,NA,CAPLLPKNIQYF,TGTGCCCCCTTACTGCCCAAAAACATTCAGTACTTC
NA,TRBV15,TRBJ1-2,NA,CATSSGSTGGYTF,TGTGCCACCAGCAGCGGTTCGACGGGGGGCTACACCTTC
NA,TRBV4-1,TRBJ1-2,TRBD1,CASSPRGDRSSYGYTF,TGCGCCAGCAGCCCGAGAGGGGACAGGAGCAGCTATGGCTACACCTTC
NA,TRBV28,TRBJ1-2,NA,CATGRGANYGYTF,TGTGCCACCGGACGGGGAGCTAACTATGGCTACACCTTC
NA,TRBV6-5,TRBJ1-1,TRBD1,CASRGQGSWSTEAFF,TGTGCCAGCAGAGGACAGGGTAGTTGGAGCACTGAAGCTTTCTTT
NA,TRBV7-2,TRBJ1-1,NA,CASSLGWPGTEAFF,TGTGCCAGCAGCTTAGGGTGGCCGGGCACTGAAGCTTTCTTT
NA,TRBV14,TRBJ2-1,TRBD1,CASSYTGGPGNEQFF,TGTGCCAGCAGTTACACAGGGGGCCCTGGGAATGAGCAGTTCTTC
NA,TRBV28,TRBJ1-2,NA,CASSPLTWGGEVYGYTF,TGTGCCAGCAGCCCTCTTACGTGGGGGGGAGAGGTCTATGGCTACACCTTC
once,TRBV9,TRBJ2-3,TRBD2,CASSPYSGGSADTQYF,TGTGCCAGCAGCCCCTATAGCGGGGGGTCCGCAGATACGCAGTATTTT
NA,TRBV5-6,TRBJ1-3,TRBD1,CASSLQGVGNTIYF,TGTGCCAGCAGCTTACAGGGGGTAGGAAACACCATATATTTT
once,TRBV5-6,TRBJ2-7,TRBD1,CASRVDRGVYEQYF,TGTGCCAGCAGAGTGGACAGGGGCGTTTACGAGCAGTACTTC
NA,TRBV6-2/TRBV6-3,TRBJ2-7,NA,CASSRVGVNPHKEYF,TGTGCCAGCAGCCGTGTCGGAGTCAACCCACATAAAGAGTACTTC
NA,TRBV19,TRBJ1-1,NA,CASSISGNTEAFF,TGTGCCAGTAGTATTTCAGGGAACACTGAAGCTTTCTTT
NA,TRBV10-3,TRBJ2-2,NA,CAISDVGTGELFF,TGTGCCATCAGTGACGTCGGCACCGGGGAGCTGTTTTTT
NA,TRBV9,TRBJ2-2,NA,CASSVGGGVTGELFF,TGTGCCAGCAGCGTAGGAGGGGGAGTCACCGGGGAGCTGTTTTTT
NA,TRBV30,TRBJ2-7,TRBD1,CAWSGTGATYEQYF,TGTGCCTGGAGTGGGACAGGGGCTACCTACGAGCAGTACTTC
NA,TRBV3-1/TRBV3-2,TRBJ1-2,TRBD1,CASSQDRVGYTF,TGTGCCAGCAGCCAGGACAGGGTTGGCTACACCTTC
NA,TRBV14,TRBJ1-1,NA,CASSQFQGNTEAFF,TGTGCCAGCAGCCAATTTCAGGGAAACACTGAAGCTTTCTTT
NA,TRBV30,TRBJ2-1,NA,CAWSSQFYNEQFF,TGTGCCTGGAGCAGTCAGTTCTACAATGAGCAGTTCTTC
NA,TRBV3-1/TRBV3-2,TRBJ1-2,TRBD1,CASSHPPQGADGYTF,TGTGCCAGCAGCCACCCTCCACAGGGGGCGGATGGCTACACCTTC
NA,TRBV18,TRBJ1-5,NA,CASSPTNNQPQHF,TGTGCCAGCTCCCCGACTAATAATCAGCCCCAGCATTTT
NA,TRBV6-2/TRBV6-3,TRBJ1-4,TRBD1,CASSYEDRLTNEKLFF,TGTGCCAGCAGTTACGAGGACAGGCTAACTAATGAAAAACTGTTTTTT
NA,TRBV6-1,TRBJ2-7,TRBD1,CASSESGQFTYEQYF,TGTGCCAGCAGTGAATCGGGACAGTTTACCTACGAGCAGTACTTC
NA,TRBV27,TRBJ2-7,TRBD2,CASNPGGGVVEQYF,TGTGCCAGCAACCCGGGCGGGGGTGTCGTCGAGCAGTACTTC
few,TRBV11-2,TRBJ2-3,NA,CASSLEGLTDTQYF,TGTGCCAGCAGCTTAGAGGGACTTACAGATACGCAGTATTTT
NA,TRBV27,TRBJ2-5,NA,CASSLMPGLETQYF,TGTGCCAGCAGTTTAATGCCCGGTCTGGAGACCCAGTACTTC
once,TRBV11-2,TRBJ2-7,NA,CASSLVWRAAYEQYF,TGTGCCAGCAGCTTAGTCTGGAGGGCGGCCTACGAGCAGTACTTC
NA,TRBV30,TRBJ1-1,TRBD1,CAWSGTGGTEAFF,TGTGCCTGGAGTGGTACAGGGGGAACTGAAGCTTTCTTT
NA,TRBV10-3,TRBJ2-7,NA,CAISDTASSKYEQYF,TGTGCCATCAGTGATACGGCTAGTAGTAAGTACGAGCAGTACTTC
once,TRBV28,TRBJ1-2,TRBD1,CAIKTGVTNYGYTF,TGTGCCATAAAAACAGGGGTTACCAACTATGGCTACACCTTC
NA,TRBV11-2,TRBJ2-2,NA,CASSLLSSTGELFF,TGTGCCAGCAGCTTACTCTCCTCCACCGGGGAGCTGTTTTTT
once,TRBV6-5,TRBJ2-5,NA,CASRQGQETQYF,TGTGCCAGCAGGCAGGGGCAAGAGACCCAGTACTTC
NA,TRBV15,TRBJ1-2,NA,CATSRDRVNYGYTF,TGTGCCACCAGCAGAGACAGGGTTAACTATGGCTACACCTTC